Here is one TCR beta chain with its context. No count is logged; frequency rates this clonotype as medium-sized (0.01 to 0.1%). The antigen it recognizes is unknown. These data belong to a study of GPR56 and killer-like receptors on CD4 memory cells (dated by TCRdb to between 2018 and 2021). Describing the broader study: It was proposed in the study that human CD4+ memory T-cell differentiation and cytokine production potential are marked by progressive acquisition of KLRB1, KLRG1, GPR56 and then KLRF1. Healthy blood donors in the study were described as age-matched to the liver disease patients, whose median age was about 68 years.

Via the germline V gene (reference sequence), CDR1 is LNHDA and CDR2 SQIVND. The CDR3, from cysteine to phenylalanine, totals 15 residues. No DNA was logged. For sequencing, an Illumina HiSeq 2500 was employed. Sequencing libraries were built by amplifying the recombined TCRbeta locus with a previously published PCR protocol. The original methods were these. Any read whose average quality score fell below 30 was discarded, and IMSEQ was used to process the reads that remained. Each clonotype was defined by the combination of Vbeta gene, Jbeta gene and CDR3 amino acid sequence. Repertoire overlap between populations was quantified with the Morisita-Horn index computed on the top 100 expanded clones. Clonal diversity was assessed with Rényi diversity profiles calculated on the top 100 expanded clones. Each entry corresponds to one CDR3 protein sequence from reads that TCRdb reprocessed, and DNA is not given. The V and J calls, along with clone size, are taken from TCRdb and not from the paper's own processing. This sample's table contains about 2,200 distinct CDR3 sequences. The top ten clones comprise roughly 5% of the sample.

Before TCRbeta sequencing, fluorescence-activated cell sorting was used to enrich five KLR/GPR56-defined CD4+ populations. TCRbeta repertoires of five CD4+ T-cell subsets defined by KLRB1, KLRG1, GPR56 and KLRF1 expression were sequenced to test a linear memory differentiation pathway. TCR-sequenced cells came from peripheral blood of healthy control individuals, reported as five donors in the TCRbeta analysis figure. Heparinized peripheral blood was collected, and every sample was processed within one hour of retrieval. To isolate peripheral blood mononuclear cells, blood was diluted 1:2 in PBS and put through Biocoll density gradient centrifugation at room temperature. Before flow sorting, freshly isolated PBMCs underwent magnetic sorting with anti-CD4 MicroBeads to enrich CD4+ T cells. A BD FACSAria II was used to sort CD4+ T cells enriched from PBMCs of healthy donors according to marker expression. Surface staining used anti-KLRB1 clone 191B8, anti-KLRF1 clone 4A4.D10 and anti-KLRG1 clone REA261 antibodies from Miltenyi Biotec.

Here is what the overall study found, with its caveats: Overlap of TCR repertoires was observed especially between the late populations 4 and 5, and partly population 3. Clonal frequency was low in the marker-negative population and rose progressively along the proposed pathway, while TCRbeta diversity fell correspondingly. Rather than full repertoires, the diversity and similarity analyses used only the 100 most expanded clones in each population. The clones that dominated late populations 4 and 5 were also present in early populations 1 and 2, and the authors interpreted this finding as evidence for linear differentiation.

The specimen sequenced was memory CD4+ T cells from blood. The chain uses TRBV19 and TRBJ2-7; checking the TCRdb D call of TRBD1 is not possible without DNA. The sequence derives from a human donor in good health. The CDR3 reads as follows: CASSDNFGGGYEQYF.